The 27 T cell receptor beta chains given below trace back to one sample, sequenced in a study of T cell responses to AZD1222 COVID-19 vaccine. Sequenced by immunoSEQ multiplex PCR; TCRdb stores in-frame clones only, minus some. This sample has about 92,000 clones, with roughly 90% found just once. Sample: peripheral blood, taken on day 0 of AZD1222 vaccination. Every receptor here comes from an adult in good health.

The V gene is TRBV5-1, the J gene TRBJ2-5, with D possibly matching TRBD1 (5 bases). Trimming cost V 1 base and J 1 base, with 8 bases left between them. The CDR3 totals 14 residues. Germline assignment: CDR1 SGHRS and CDR2 YFSETQ. The CDR3 sequence: CASSLMQGQETQYF. In DNA, the CDR3 is TGCGCCAGCAGCTTGATGCAGGGCCAAGAGACCCAGTACTTC. The complete variable domain, with remaining parts taken from reference TRBV5-1 and TRBJ2-5, reads KAGVTQTPRYLIKTRGQQVTLSCSPISGHRSVSWYQQTPGQGLQFLFEYFSETQRNKGNFPGRFSGRQFSNSRSEMNVSTLELGDSALYLCASSLMQGQETQYFGPGTRLLVL.

The chain links TRBV7-7 to TRBJ2-1; a possible D gene is TRBD2 (5 bases). CDR3 length: 16 amino acids. CDR1 is SSHAT and CDR2 is FNYEAQ in the germline V gene (reference sequence). Trimming took 2 bases from V and 7 from J, leaving 18 bases between them. CDR3 amino acids: CASSLQLDFSINEQFF. The DNA of the CDR3 is TGTGCCAGCAGCTTACAGCTGGACTTCAGTATAAATGAGCAGTTCTTC.

The gene calls are TRBV28 and TRBJ2-4, with TRBD1 matching 8 bases. Trimming took 6 bases from V and 6 from J; bases not matched to a gene: 10. The CDR3 spans 15 residues. Germline V CDR1 and CDR2: MDHEN, SYDVKM. The CDR3 DNA sequence: TGTGCCAGCAGACCAGGGACAGGTCCAGGAAACATTCAGTACTTC. Amino acid sequence: CASRPGTGPGNIQYF.

The V gene is TRBV4-1, the J gene TRBJ2-6; D remains unclear. The V gene's germline CDR1 is MGHRA and CDR2 YSYEKL. The V and J ends lost 2 bases and 0 bases respectively, with 8 bases between them. The length of the CDR3 is 16 residues. In nucleotides, the CDR3 is TGCGCCAGCAGCCAACTTCCTACCTCTGGGGCCAACGTCCTGACTTTC. It encodes CASSQLPTSGANVLTF.

This clone was seen a few times. This chain joins TRBV10-3 and TRBJ2-1; D gene ambiguous. The CDR3 is made up of 12 amino acids. Germline V gene data show CDR1 as ENHRY and CDR2 as SYGVKD. V lost 2 bases, J lost 6 bases, and 5 bases lay in between. CDR3: CAISENGNEQFF. CDR3 coding DNA: TGTGCCATCAGTGAGAACGGCAATGAGCAGTTCTTC.

The sample holds one count of this clone. J is TRBJ1-2 and V is TRBV6-5; D call uncertain. Per germline, CDR1 MNHEY and CDR2 SVGAGI. The V and J ends lost 8 bases and 5 bases respectively, with 12 bases between them. The CDR3 consists of 12 residues. The CDR3 here is CASGSDLYGYTF. DNA of the CDR3: TGTGCCAGCGGGTCAGACTTGTATGGCTACACCTTC.

The chain links TRBV30 to TRBJ1-6, with D perhaps TRBD1 (6 bases). CDR3 length: 15 amino acids. Germline assignment: CDR1 GTSNPN and CDR2 SVGIG (reference sequence). V lost 1 base, J lost 6 bases, and 13 bases lay in between. The CDR3 loop reads CAWSEGRTVNSPLHF. Written as DNA, the CDR3 is TGTGCCTGGAGTGAGGGGCGGACAGTTAATTCACCCCTCCACTTT.

V is TRBV19 and J is TRBJ1-1, with 11 bases lining up with TRBD1. There are 16 residues in the CDR3. Germline V gives CDR1 LNHDA, CDR2 SQIVND (reference sequence). V lost 10 bases, J lost 2 bases, and 12 bases stayed unmatched. CDR3 region: CATYPGTGGFNTEAFF. CDR3 bases: TGTGCCACCTACCCGGGGACAGGGGGATTCAACACTGAAGCTTTCTTT.

As regards this clone: At one end the junction does not follow the germline gene, possibly because of a read error. The chain couples TRBV11-2 to TRBJ1-6; no clear D gene. This CDR3 region has 13 residues. CDR1 and CDR2 (germline): SGHAT, FQNNGV. The DNA for the CDR3 is TGTGCCAGCAGCTTAGAATATAACTCACCCCTCCACTTT. Encoded protein: CASSLEYNSPLHF.

J is TRBJ1-3 and V is TRBV5-1, with a possible D match to TRBD1 (6 bases). This CDR3 spans 15 amino acids. Germline V gene sequence: CDR1 SGHRS, CDR2 YFSETQ. V lost 0 bases and J 2 bases, leaving 9 bases between the germline ends. The CDR3 nucleotides read TGCGCCAGCAGCTTGGTAGCAGGGGCTGGAAACACCATATATTTT. Amino acids: CASSLVAGAGNTIYF.

This rearrangement joins TRBV6-5 to TRBJ2-1; D not resolved. The V end was cut by 6 bases, the J end by 14 bases, with 17 bases between. Germline values: CDR1 MNHEY, CDR2 SVGAGI. The CDR3 runs 12 residues. CDR3 nucleotide sequence: TGTGCCAGCAGGGCCGAGTGGAAGTGGGAGTTCTTC. This gives the protein CASRAEWKWEFF.

This chain joins TRBV14 and TRBJ2-7; 9 positions match TRBD1. The V gene end was trimmed by 2 bases and the J gene end by 2 bases; junction bases not matched to a gene: 7. The CDR3 spans 16 residues. Germline-derived CDR1 and CDR2 are SGHDN and FVKESK. CDR3 coding DNA: TGTGCCAGCAGCCAAAGAACCGGGACAGGGACCTACGAGCAGTACTTC. Its translation: CASSQRTGTGTYEQYF.

This clone was counted only a few times. The V gene is TRBV7-8, the J gene TRBJ2-5; D possibly corresponds to TRBD2 (7 bases). There are 14 residues in the CDR3. V shed 4 bases and J shed 4 bases, with 13 bases lying between them. The V gene's germline CDR1 is SGHVS and CDR2 FQNEAQ. CDR3: CASSSGGQGETQYF. The DNA for the CDR3 is TGTGCCAGCAGCTCCGGGGGGCAGGGAGAGACCCAGTACTTC.

The rearrangement links TRBV4-2 to TRBJ2-7; TRBD2 matches at 10 bases. CDR1 and CDR2 (germline): LGHNA, YNFKEQ. CDR3 length: 18 residues. The V and J ends lost 0 bases and 2 bases, in that order; junction bases with no gene match: 10. The CDR3: CASSQDRLAGVGAYEQYF. Here the CDR3 DNA reads TGTGCCAGCAGCCAAGATCGCCTAGCGGGAGTCGGAGCCTACGAGCAGTACTTC.

The rearrangement links TRBV29-1 to TRBJ1-1, with TRBD1 identical over 7 bases. Germline V gene lookup returns CDR1 SQVTM and CDR2 ANQGSEA. V dropped 7 bases and J dropped 2; count of bases not matched to a gene: 7. The CDR3 is 13 amino acids. For the CDR3, the DNA is TGCAGCGCCCTGACAGGGTTAAACACTGAAGCTTTCTTT. Translation gives CSALTGLNTEAFF. Drawing the rest from reference TRBV29-1 and TRBJ1-1, the complete variable domain is SAVISQKPSRDICQRGTSLTIQCQVDSQVTMMFWYRQQPGQSLTLIATANQGSEATYESGFVIDKFPISRPNLTFSTLTVSNMSPEDSSIYLCSALTGLNTEAFFGQGTRLTVV.

The rearrangement uses TRBV4-2 and TRBJ2-2; 8 bases align to TRBD2. This CDR3 has 17 amino acids. V was clipped by 2 bases and J by 1 base; unmatched bases: 6. Germline lookup yields CDR1 LGHNA and CDR2 YNFKEQ. The CDR3 DNA reads as TGTGCCAGCAGCCAATTAACTAGCGGAGTGAACACCGGGGAGCTGTTTTTT. Protein sequence: CASSQLTSGVNTGELFF.

V usage is TRBV14 and J usage is TRBJ2-7; no firm D call. Trimming pared 6 bases from V and 0 bases from J, leaving 3 bases between. CDR1 SGHDN and CDR2 FVKESK come from the germline V gene. This CDR3 spans 11 amino acids. This chain's CDR3 is CASRISYEQYF. The CDR3 DNA reads TGTGCCAGCAGGATCTCCTACGAGCAGTACTTC. Based on the CDR3 plus reference TRBV14 and TRBJ2-7, the full variable domain is EAGVTQFPSHSVIEKGQTVTLRCDPISGHDNLYWYRRVMGKEIKFLLHFVKESKQDESGMPNNRFLAERTGGTYSTLKVQPAELEDSGVYFCASRISYEQYFGPGTRLTVT.

This sequence joins TRBV28 and TRBJ1-4; possible D gene TRBD1, 6 bases. Germline loops: CDR1 MDHEN, CDR2 SYDVKM. The CDR3 sequence is 14 residues long. V was cut by 2 bases and J by 10 bases, with 14 bases left in between. CDR3 bases: TGTGCCAGCAGTTTAAGTCACAGGGTGGGAAAACTGTTTTTT. Translating it yields CASSLSHRVGKLFF. Full variable domain (missing parts from reference TRBV28 and TRBJ1-4): DVKVTQSSRYLVKRTGEKVFLECVQDMDHENMFWYRQDPGLGLRLIYFSYDVKMKEKGDIPEGYSVSREKKERFSLILESASTNQTSMYLCASSLSHRVGKLFFGSGTQLSVL.

The chain employs TRBV7-3 and TRBJ2-2; D tentatively reads TRBD1 or TRBD2 (5 bases each). The length of the CDR3 is 14 residues. The V gene lost 4 bases and the J gene lost 10 bases, with 16 bases spanning the gap. Germline V CDR1 and CDR2: SGHTA, FQGTGA. In nucleotides, the CDR3 is TGTGCCAGCAGCTCCGGGACCGCCCTGGAGGAGCTGTTTTTT. This sequence encodes CASSSGTALEELFF.

V is TRBV3-1 (or the pseudogene TRBV3-2) and J is TRBJ2-2, with 12 positions matching TRBD2. This CDR3 has 17 amino acids. With V trimmed by 3 bases and J by 4 bases, 6 bases remained unmatched. Germline CDR1 reads LGHDT; CDR2 reads YNNKEL (reference sequence). In nucleotides, the CDR3 is TGTGCCAGCAGCCATTTAACTAGCGGGGGGTCCACCGGGGAGCTGTTTTTT. Amino acids: CASSHLTSGGSTGELFF.

This clone appeared a few times. J is TRBJ1-2 and V is TRBV5-1; 9 bases are shared with TRBD1. Germline V gene sequence: CDR1 SGHRS, CDR2 YFSETQ. Trimming removed 0 bases from V and 3 bases from J; junction bases left unmatched: 6. The CDR3 is 16 amino acids. CDR3 nucleotides: TGCGCCAGCAGCTTGGACGGACAGGGGATTGACTATGGCTACACCTTC. As protein: CASSLDGQGIDYGYTF.

The CDR3, as DNA: TGTGCCAGCAGTTCACGTATTCTAGCGGGAGCTAGCTCCTACAATGAGCAGTTCTTC. This codes for CASSSRILAGASSYNEQFF. The V call is TRBV28, the J call TRBJ2-1, with 10 bases fitting TRBD2. The CDR3 contains 19 residues. With 4 bases clipped from V and 0 bases from J, the junction kept 12 bases outside the gene matches. Germline V CDR1 and CDR2: MDHEN, SYDVKM.

This chain connects TRBV29-1 to TRBJ2-3; D not certain. The germline V and J ends were trimmed by 2 bases and 0 bases, with 9 bases remaining between them. Germline assignment: CDR1 SQVTM and CDR2 ANQGSEA. CDR3 length: 14 amino acids. CDR3 protein: CSVEWAVSTDTQYF. Written as DNA, the CDR3 is TGCAGCGTTGAATGGGCGGTGAGCACAGATACGCAGTATTTT.

J is TRBJ2-7 and V is TRBV28; possible D gene TRBD1, 6 bases. Trimming left V 3 bases short and J 7 bases short, with 16 bases between. This CDR3 contains 14 residues. CDR1 MDHEN and CDR2 SYDVKM come from the germline V gene. The CDR3 sequence: CASSLTGTTSEQYF. The CDR3 DNA follows: TGTGCCAGCAGTTTGACCGGGACAACCTCGGAGCAGTACTTC.

The chain has TRBV28 and TRBJ2-3, with TRBD2 matching 9 bases. J was trimmed by 2 bases and V by 8 bases; bases with no gene match: 2. Per the germline V gene, CDR1 is MDHEN and CDR2 is SYDVKM. This CDR3 is 13 amino acids long. DNA for the CDR3: TGTGCCAGCGAGCGGGAGGACACAGATACGCAGTATTTT. It yields the protein CASEREDTDTQYF. Full variable domain (outside the CDR3, taken from reference TRBV28 and TRBJ2-3): DVKVTQSSRYLVKRTGEKVFLECVQDMDHENMFWYRQDPGLGLRLIYFSYDVKMKEKGDIPEGYSVSREKKERFSLILESASTNQTSMYLCASEREDTDTQYFGPGTRLTVL.

This chain uses TRBV15 with TRBJ2-7; no definite D call. V gave up 5 bases and J gave up 6 bases, with 20 bases separating them. Germline V gene data show CDR1 as LNHNV and CDR2 as YYDKDF (reference sequence). The CDR3 spans 15 residues. DNA for the CDR3: TGTGCCACCAGCTCCGACGGCCTGGGTATAGGCGAGCAGTACTTC. This encodes CATSSDGLGIGEQYF.

This chain connects TRBV27 to TRBJ2-7; 8 bases map to TRBD2. The CDR3 has 14 residues. J gave up 2 bases and V 3 bases, and 3 bases lay outside the gene matches. CDR1 and CDR2 from the germline V gene are MNHEY and SMNVEV (reference sequence). The CDR3 nucleotides read TGTGCCAGCAGTTTTAAGGGACTAGCCTACGAGCAGTACTTC. Its translation: CASSFKGLAYEQYF.